These 24 T cell receptor beta chains originate from one sample sequenced in a study of T cell repertoires in cytomegalovirus infection. Each CDR3 protein gets one entry after TCRdb re-called the reads with MiXCR. The sample carries some 200,000 distinct CDR3 sequences, about 21% recorded once. The specimen was PBMCs. These receptors originate from a human donor in good health (CMV status not recorded). Some clones in this sample may be carry-over from other donors' samples.

In this sample, this clonotype turned up a few times. V is TRBV28 and J is TRBJ2-7, with 7 bases matching TRBD2. With 4 bases clipped from V and 6 bases from J, the junction kept 12 bases outside the gene matches. The V gene's germline CDR1 is MDHEN and CDR2 SYDVKM. This CDR3 is built from 15 residues. The CDR3 region is CASSSLAGVITEQYF. The CDR3 bases are TGTGCCAGCAGTTCCTTAGCGGGTGTAATTACCGAGCAGTACTTC. Full variable domain (remainder filled in from reference TRBV28 and TRBJ2-7): DVKVTQSSRYLVKRTGEKVFLECVQDMDHENMFWYRQDPGLGLRLIYFSYDVKMKEKGDIPEGYSVSREKKERFSLILESASTNQTSMYLCASSSLAGVITEQYFGPGTRLTVT.

Only a few counts were recorded for this clonotype. V is TRBV19 and J is TRBJ1-2, with D possibly being TRBD1 (6 bases). The CDR3 runs to 15 residues. The V end was cut by 6 bases, the J end by 3 bases, with 17 bases between. Germline assignment: CDR1 LNHDA and CDR2 SQIVND (reference sequence). The CDR3 protein is CASRPGGQIHYGYTF. The CDR3 DNA reads TGTGCCAGTAGACCTGGCGGACAGATCCACTATGGCTACACCTTC.

This clonotype was detected many times. The rearrangement uses TRBV7-9 and TRBJ1-6; D may be TRBD1 (5 bases). This CDR3 is 15 amino acids long. The V end was cut by 1 base, the J end by 10 bases, with 14 bases between. The germline V gene has CDR1 SEHNR and CDR2 FQNEAQ (reference sequence). The CDR3 loop reads CASSLEDIRSSPLHF. The CDR3 DNA follows: TGTGCCAGCAGCTTAGAGGACATACGGAGCTCACCCCTCCACTTT.

CDR3 DNA: TGTGCCATCGGGATAGGGACAGGGCCGGGAGAGACCCAGTACTTC. Translating it yields CAIGIGTGPGETQYF. The rearrangement joins TRBV10-3 to TRBJ2-5; 9 bases agree with TRBD1. The ends lost 8 bases at V and 4 bases at J; junction bases unmatched: 11. The CDR3 loop spans 15 amino acids. From germline, CDR1 is ENHRY and CDR2 SYGVKD.

This clonotype appeared many times. The chain employs TRBV15 and TRBJ2-1, with D possibly TRBD1 on 5 matching bases. V was shortened by 2 bases and J by 7 bases, with 9 bases between the two germline ends. The CDR3 runs to 13 residues. Germline V gene data show CDR1 as LNHNV and CDR2 as YYDKDF (reference sequence). CDR3 loop: CATSRQGGNEQFF. The CDR3 bases are TGTGCCACCAGCAGACAGGGTGGGAATGAGCAGTTCTTC.

The chain recombines TRBV6-2 or TRBV6-3 with TRBJ2-7, with TRBD1 matching 7 bases. V shed 2 bases, J shed 3 bases, and the junction held 10 bases outside the gene matches. Germline CDR1 is MNHEY and CDR2 is SVGEGT. There are 16 residues in the CDR3. CDR3 DNA: TGTGCCAGCAGTTACCACGAGGACAGGTGGGGCTACGAGCAGTACTTC. Protein: CASSYHEDRWGYEQYF.

This clonotype has just a few counts. The rearrangement joins TRBV7-9 to TRBJ2-3; D is unresolved. CDR3 length equals 15 residues. The germline V and J ends were trimmed by 0 bases and 0 bases, with 7 bases remaining between them. The germline CDR1 and CDR2 sequences are SEHNR and FQNEAQ (reference sequence). The CDR3 nucleotides are TGTGCCAGCAGCTTAGCGATCGCTAGCACAGATACGCAGTATTTT. Residues: CASSLAIASTDTQYF.

This clonotype appeared a few times. The chain employs TRBV5-1 and TRBJ1-4; perhaps TRBD1 as D (6 bases). Germline lookup yields CDR1 SGHRS and CDR2 YFSETQ. The CDR3 sequence is 14 residues long. With 0 bases removed from V and 8 bases from J, the gap between germline ends came to 11 bases. CDR3 DNA: TGCGCCAGCAGCTTGGCGGGGGCGAACGAAAAACTGTTTTTT. Residues: CASSLAGANEKLFF.

This clonotype was seen only a few times. V is TRBV11-3 and J is TRBJ2-1; 14 bases are a match to TRBD2. The CDR3 contains 14 residues. Trimming at V came to 5 bases and at J to 7 bases, leaving 1 base not matched to a gene. Germline values: CDR1 SGHNT, CDR2 YENEEA. The CDR3 reads CASSGTSGRNEQFF. CDR3 coding DNA: TGTGCCAGCAGCGGGACTAGCGGGAGAAATGAGCAGTTCTTC.

V is TRBV10-3 and J is TRBJ2-7, with 7 bases matching TRBD1. The CDR3 loop spans 13 amino acids. The J segment lost 5 bases and the V segment lost 9 bases, leaving 10 bases of the junction unmatched. The germline V gene has CDR1 ENHRY and CDR2 SYGVKD. This CDR3 is CAILTGLGNEQYF. The CDR3 DNA reads as TGTGCCATACTGACAGGGCTGGGGAACGAGCAGTACTTC.

This clonotype was observed a single time. A much more abundant neighbour one base away suggests this may be a read error. The chain is built from TRBV7-6 and TRBJ2-1, with D hard to call. Trimming left V 5 bases short and J 4 bases short, with 9 bases between. The CDR3 covers 13 residues. Germline V gene lookup returns CDR1 SGHVS and CDR2 FNYEAQ. CDR3: CASSPRLYNEQFF. The CDR3 nucleotides are TGTGCCAGCAGCCCCAGGCTTTACAATGAGCAGTTCTTC. Supplemented by reference TRBV7-6 and TRBJ2-1, the full variable domain reads GAGVSQSPRYKVTKRGQDVALRCDPISGHVSLYWYRQALGQGPEFLTYFNYEAQQDKSGLPNDRFSAERPEGSISTLTIQRTEQRDSAMYRCASSPRLYNEQFFGPGTRLTVL.

This clonotype has a count of ten or more. The V call is TRBV23-1, the J call TRBJ1-1, with a possible D match to TRBD1 (5 bases). TRBV23-1 is given ORF status, its function remaining uncertain. This CDR3 comprises 15 residues. V was pared by 0 bases and J by 7 bases, with 15 bases between. CDR3 sequence reads: CASSQSPGPTREAFF. In DNA form, the CDR3 reads TGCGCCAGCAGTCAATCACCAGGGCCCACCCGTGAAGCTTTCTTT.

The chain recombines TRBV5-1 with TRBJ2-3, with a tentative D call TRBD2 (5 bases). Trimming left V 5 bases short and J 2 bases short, with 15 bases between. The CDR3 loop spans 15 amino acids. Germline CDR1 reads SGHRS; CDR2 reads YFSETQ. The DNA of the CDR3 is TGCGCCAGCAGGAGAGCGGATTTAGTCACAGATACGCAGTATTTT. It is translated as CASRRADLVTDTQYF.

This clonotype was seen more than once but under ten times. This rearrangement joins TRBV5-1 to TRBJ2-7; TRBD2 aligns across 7 bases. The CDR3 is 14 amino acids. Trimming cost V 0 bases and J 5 bases; bases outside gene matches: 5. Germline V gene lookup returns CDR1 SGHRS and CDR2 YFSETQ. The CDR3 DNA sequence: TGCGCCAGCAGCTTGGGCGGGAGACAGCACGAGCAGTACTTC. Amino acids: CASSLGGRQHEQYF.

Many counts were recorded for this clonotype. The chain links TRBV7-2 to TRBJ2-7, with D unclear. V gave up 0 bases and J gave up 1 base, with 10 bases separating them. This CDR3 spans 15 amino acids. The germline V gene encodes CDR1 SGHTA and CDR2 FQGNSA. In DNA, the CDR3 is TGTGCCAGCAGCTTAGCTCTCGGAAGGTCCTACGAGCAGTACTTC. Amino acid sequence: CASSLALGRSYEQYF.

To note about this clonotype: A much larger clone lies one base from this, so it may be a read error. The J gene is TRBJ2-1, the V gene TRBV7-9; 9 bases map to TRBD2. Per germline, CDR1 SEHNR and CDR2 FQNEAQ (reference sequence). The length of the CDR3 is 16 residues. CDR3 DNA sequence: TGTGCCTGCAGCTTAGGCGGGGGGGCCGGCTACAATGAGCAGTTCTTC. This codes for CACSLGGGAGYNEQFF. The complete variable domain, with remaining parts taken from reference TRBV7-9 and TRBJ2-1, reads DTGVSQNPRHKITKRGQNVTFRCDPISEHNRLYWYRQTLGQGPEFLTYFQNEAQLEKSRLLSDRFSAERPKGSFSTLEIQRTEQGDSAMYLCACSLGGGAGYNEQFFGPGTRLTVL.

This clonotype was counted a few times. The V and J genes are TRBV20-1 and TRBJ2-1; 10 nucleotides line up with TRBD2. V gave up 2 bases and J gave up 9 bases; unmatched junction bases: 10. This CDR3 contains 15 residues. Germline CDR1 DFQATT, CDR2 SNEGSKA (reference sequence). In DNA, the CDR3 is TGCAGTGCTAGATCGGCAAGCGGGGGGGCTGCTGAGCAGTTCTTC. This encodes CSARSASGGAAEQFF.

This clonotype occurred a few times. V usage is TRBV5-4 and J usage is TRBJ2-7; 7 bases match TRBD2. Germline values: CDR1 SGHNT, CDR2 YYREEE (reference sequence). The V gene end was trimmed by 4 bases and the J gene end by 6 bases; junction bases not matched to a gene: 4. This CDR3 is built from 12 residues. CDR3 in amino acids: CASSRGVGEQYF. CDR3 in DNA: TGTGCCAGCAGCCGGGGGGTAGGCGAGCAGTACTTC.

The chain is built from TRBV7-2 and TRBJ2-4; D tentatively fits TRBD1 or TRBD2 (6 bases each). The CDR3 extends over 13 amino acids. Germline CDR1 and CDR2: SGHTA and FQGNSA. V gave up 5 bases and J gave up 15 bases, with 20 bases separating them. DNA of the CDR3: TGTGCCAGCAGCCCCCGGACGGGGGACATTACGTACTTC. Its protein product is CASSPRTGDITYF.

This clonotype was detected only a few times. The gene calls are TRBV28 and TRBJ1-5, with 7 bases identical to TRBD1. Germline CDR1 reads MDHEN; CDR2 reads SYDVKM. The V and J ends lost 5 bases and 3 bases, in that order; junction bases with no gene match: 13. CDR3 length: 17 amino acids. CDR3 loop: CASSIHSGTAFNQPQHF. The CDR3 nucleotides read TGTGCCAGCAGTATTCATTCCGGGACAGCCTTCAATCAGCCCCAGCATTTT.

The DNA for the CDR3 is TGTGCCAGCAGTGAATGGGGGACAGGGAACACCGGGGAGCTGTTTTTT. This encodes CASSEWGTGNTGELFF. The rearrangement links TRBV25-1 to TRBJ2-2; 8 bases agree with TRBD1. This CDR3 has 16 amino acids. V lost 1 base, J lost 1 base, and 2 bases stayed unmatched. CDR1 is MGHDK and CDR2 is SYGVNS in the germline V gene.

In the case of this clonotype: A much larger clone lies one base from this, so it may be a read error. This chain links TRBV7-8 with TRBJ2-2; the match to TRBD2 covers 8 bases. V was pared by 3 bases and J by 5 bases, with 5 bases of the junction left unmatched. The CDR3 runs 15 residues. The germline V gene has CDR1 SGHVS and CDR2 FQNEAQ. The CDR3 here is CASSFIGRVTGELFF. The CDR3 DNA follows: TGTGCCAGCAGCTTTATCGGGAGGGTAACCGGGGAGCTGTTTTTT.

The chain uses TRBV12-3 or TRBV12-4 and TRBJ1-5; D uncertain. This CDR3 region has 13 residues. V lost 6 bases and J lost 4, with 10 bases in between. In DNA, the CDR3 is TGTGCCAGCAGCGGGATGAGAAATCAGCCCCAGCATTTT. Translated: CASSGMRNQPQHF.

Many counts were recorded for this clonotype. The V gene is TRBV7-8, the J gene TRBJ2-7, with 10 bases matching TRBD2. This CDR3 contains 15 residues. Germline CDR1 reads SGHVS; CDR2 reads FQNEAQ. The ends lost 4 bases at V and 1 base at J; junction bases unmatched: 4. The CDR3 nucleotides are TGTGCCAGCAGCTACCCTAGCGGGAGTTCCTACGAGCAGTACTTC. This codes for CASSYPSGSSYEQYF.